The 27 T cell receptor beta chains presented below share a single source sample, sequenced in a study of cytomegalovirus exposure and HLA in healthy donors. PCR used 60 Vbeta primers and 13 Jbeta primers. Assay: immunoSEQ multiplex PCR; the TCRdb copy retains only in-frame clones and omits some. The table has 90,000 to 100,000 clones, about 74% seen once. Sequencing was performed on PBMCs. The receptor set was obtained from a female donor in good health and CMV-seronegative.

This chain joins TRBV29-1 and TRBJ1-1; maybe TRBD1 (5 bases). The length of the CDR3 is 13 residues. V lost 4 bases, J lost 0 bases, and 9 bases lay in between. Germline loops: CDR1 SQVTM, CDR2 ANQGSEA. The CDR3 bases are TGCAGCGTTGTGAACAGGATGAACACTGAAGCTTTCTTT. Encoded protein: CSVVNRMNTEAFF. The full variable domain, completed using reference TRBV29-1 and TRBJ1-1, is SAVISQKPSRDICQRGTSLTIQCQVDSQVTMMFWYRQQPGQSLTLIATANQGSEATYESGFVIDKFPISRPNLTFSTLTVSNMSPEDSSIYLCSVVNRMNTEAFFGQGTRLTVV.

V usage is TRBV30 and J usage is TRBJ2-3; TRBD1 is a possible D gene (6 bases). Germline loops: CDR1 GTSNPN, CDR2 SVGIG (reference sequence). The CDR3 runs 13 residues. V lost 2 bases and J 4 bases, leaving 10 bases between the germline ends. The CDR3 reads CAWSNRAADTQYF. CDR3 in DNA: TGTGCCTGGAGTAACAGGGCAGCAGATACGCAGTATTTT.

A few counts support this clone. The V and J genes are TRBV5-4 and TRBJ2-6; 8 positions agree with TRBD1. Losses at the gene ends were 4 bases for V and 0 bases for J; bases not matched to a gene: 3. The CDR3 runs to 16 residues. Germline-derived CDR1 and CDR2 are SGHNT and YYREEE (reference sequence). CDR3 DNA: TGTGCCAGCAGCCCAACAGGGGGCTCTGGGGCCAACGTCCTGACTTTC. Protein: CASSPTGGSGANVLTF.

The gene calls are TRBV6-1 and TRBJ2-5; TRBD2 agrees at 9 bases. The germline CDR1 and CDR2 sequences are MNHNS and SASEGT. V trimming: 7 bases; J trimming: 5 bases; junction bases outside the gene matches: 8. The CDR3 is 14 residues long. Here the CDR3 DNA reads TGTGCCAGCACGGGCGGGGGGGCCGATGAGACCCAGTACTTC. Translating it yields CASTGGGADETQYF.

The CDR3, as DNA: TGTGCCAGTGCACAGGGTTCGAACACTGAAGCTTTCTTT. This encodes CASAQGSNTEAFF. This sequence joins TRBV19 and TRBJ1-1, with D possibly TRBD1 on 6 matching bases. Germline V gene lookup returns CDR1 LNHDA and CDR2 SQIVND (reference sequence). CDR3 length: 13 amino acids. With 8 bases removed from V and 1 base from J, the gap between germline ends came to 11 bases.

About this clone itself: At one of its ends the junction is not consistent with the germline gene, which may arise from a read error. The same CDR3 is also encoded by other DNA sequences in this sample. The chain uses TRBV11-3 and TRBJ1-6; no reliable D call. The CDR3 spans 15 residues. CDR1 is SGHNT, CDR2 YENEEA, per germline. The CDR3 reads CASSLDGRTNSPLHF. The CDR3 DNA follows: TGTGCCAGCAGCCTAGATGGGAGGACTAATTCACCCCTCCACTTT.

CDR3: CASRTGTGDHQPQHF. CDR3 sequence (DNA): TGTGCCAGCAGGACCGGGACAGGAGACCATCAGCCCCAGCATTTT. The chain is built from TRBV7-3 and TRBJ1-5; 8 nucleotides agree with TRBD1. J gave up 5 bases and V 6 bases, and 9 bases lay outside the gene matches. The CDR3 is made up of 15 amino acids. Germline CDR1 and CDR2: SGHTA and FQGTGA.

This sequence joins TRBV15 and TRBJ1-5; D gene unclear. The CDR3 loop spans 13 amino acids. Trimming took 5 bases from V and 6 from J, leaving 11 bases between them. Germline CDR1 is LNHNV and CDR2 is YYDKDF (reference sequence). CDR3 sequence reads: CATSASGIQPQHF. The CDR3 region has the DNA TGTGCCACCAGCGCTTCGGGGATTCAGCCCCAGCATTTT.

The DNA for the CDR3 is TGCGCCAGCAGCAAAGGGGACAGAGGGGGGGAGACCCAGTACTTC. Translating it yields CASSKGDRGGETQYF. The rearrangement links TRBV5-1 to TRBJ2-5; tentative D call: TRBD1 (7 bases). The CDR3 contains 15 residues. Germline V gene lookup returns CDR1 SGHRS and CDR2 YFSETQ. The V end was cut by 4 bases, the J end by 5 bases, with 18 bases between.

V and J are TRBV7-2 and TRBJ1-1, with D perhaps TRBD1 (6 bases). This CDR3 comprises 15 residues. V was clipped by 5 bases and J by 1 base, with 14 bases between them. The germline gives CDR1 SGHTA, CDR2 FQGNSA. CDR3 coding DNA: TGTGCCAGCAGCGTCCGGACAGTATCGAACACTGAAGCTTTCTTT. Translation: CASSVRTVSNTEAFF.

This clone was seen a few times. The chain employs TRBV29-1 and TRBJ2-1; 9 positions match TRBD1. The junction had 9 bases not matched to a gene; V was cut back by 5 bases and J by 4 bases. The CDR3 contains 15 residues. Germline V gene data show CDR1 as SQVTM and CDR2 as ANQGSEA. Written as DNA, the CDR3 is TGCAGCGTTCATGGGGGACAGGGAAGTTACAATGAGCAGTTCTTC. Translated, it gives CSVHGGQGSYNEQFF.

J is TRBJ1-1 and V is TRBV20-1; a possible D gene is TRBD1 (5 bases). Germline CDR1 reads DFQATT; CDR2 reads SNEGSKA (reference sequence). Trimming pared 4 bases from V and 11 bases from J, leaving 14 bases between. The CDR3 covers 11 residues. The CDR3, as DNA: TGCAGTGCTACACTGGGGCTGTATGCTTTCTTT. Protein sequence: CSATLGLYAFF.

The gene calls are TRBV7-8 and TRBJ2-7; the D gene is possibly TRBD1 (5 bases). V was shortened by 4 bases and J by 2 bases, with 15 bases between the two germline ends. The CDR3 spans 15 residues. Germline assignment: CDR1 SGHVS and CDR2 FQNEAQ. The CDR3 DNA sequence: TGTGCCAGCAGCTCGGATAGGGGCTCACCCTACGAGCAGTACTTC. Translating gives CASSSDRGSPYEQYF.

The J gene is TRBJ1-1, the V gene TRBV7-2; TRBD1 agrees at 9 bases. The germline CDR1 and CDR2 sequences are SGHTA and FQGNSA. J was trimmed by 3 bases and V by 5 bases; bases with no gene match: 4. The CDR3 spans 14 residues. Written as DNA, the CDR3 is TGTGCCAGCAGCACACAGGGGGCGCACACTGAAGCTTTCTTT. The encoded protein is CASSTQGAHTEAFF. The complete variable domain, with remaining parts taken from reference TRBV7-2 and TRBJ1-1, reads GAGVSQSPSNKVTEKGKDVELRCDPISGHTALYWYRQSLGQGLEFLIYFQGNSAPDKSGLPSDRFSAERTGGSVSTLTIQRTQQEDSAVYLCASSTQGAHTEAFFGQGTRLTVV.

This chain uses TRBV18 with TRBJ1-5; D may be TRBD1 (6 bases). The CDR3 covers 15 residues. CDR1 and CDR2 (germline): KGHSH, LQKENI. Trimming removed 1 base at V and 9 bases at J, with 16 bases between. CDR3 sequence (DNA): TGTGCCAGCTCACCACTTAACAGGGTAGATGGGCCCCAGCATTTT. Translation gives CASSPLNRVDGPQHF.

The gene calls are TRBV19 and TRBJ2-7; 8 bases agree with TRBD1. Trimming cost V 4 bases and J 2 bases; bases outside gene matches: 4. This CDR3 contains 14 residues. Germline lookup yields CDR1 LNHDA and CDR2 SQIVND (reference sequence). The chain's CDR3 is CASSRDRGPYEQYF. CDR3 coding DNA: TGTGCCAGTAGTAGAGACAGGGGACCCTACGAGCAGTACTTC.

CDR3 coding DNA: TGTGCCAGCTCACCTCCTTGGACTAGCGGACCGCCGCGAATGAACACCGGGGAGCTGTTTTTT. Protein: CASSPPWTSGPPRMNTGELFF. This chain connects TRBV18 to TRBJ2-2, with 10 bases matching TRBD2. V dropped 3 bases and J dropped 1; count of bases not matched to a gene: 17. Per the germline V gene, CDR1 is KGHSH and CDR2 is LQKENI. This CDR3 region has 21 residues.

The CDR3 sequence: CASVPPGLNTEAFF. CDR3 sequence (DNA): TGTGCCAGCGTACCCCCAGGGTTGAACACTGAAGCTTTCTTT. V is TRBV7-9 and J is TRBJ1-1, with D possibly matching TRBD1 (5 bases). The germline gives CDR1 SEHNR, CDR2 FQNEAQ (reference sequence). V lost 8 bases to trimming and J lost 0 bases, with 13 bases between them. CDR3 length: 14 residues.

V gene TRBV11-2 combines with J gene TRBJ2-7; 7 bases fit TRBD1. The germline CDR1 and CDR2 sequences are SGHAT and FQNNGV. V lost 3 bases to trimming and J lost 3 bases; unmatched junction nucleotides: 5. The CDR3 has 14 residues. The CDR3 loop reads CASSLETGSYEQYF. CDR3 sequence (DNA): TGTGCCAGCAGCTTGGAGACAGGGAGCTACGAGCAGTACTTC. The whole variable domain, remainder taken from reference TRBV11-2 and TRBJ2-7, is EAGVAQSPRYKIIEKRQSVAFWCNPISGHATLYWYQQILGQGPKLLIQFQNNGVVDDSQLPKDRFSAERLKGVDSTLKIQPAKLEDSAVYLCASSLETGSYEQYFGPGTRLTVT.

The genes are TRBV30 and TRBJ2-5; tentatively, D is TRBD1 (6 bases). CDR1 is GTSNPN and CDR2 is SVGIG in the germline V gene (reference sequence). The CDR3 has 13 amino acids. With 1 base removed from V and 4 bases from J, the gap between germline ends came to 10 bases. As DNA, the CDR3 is TGTGCCTGGAGTGGGCAGGGGCTAGAGACCCAGTACTTC. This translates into CAWSGQGLETQYF.

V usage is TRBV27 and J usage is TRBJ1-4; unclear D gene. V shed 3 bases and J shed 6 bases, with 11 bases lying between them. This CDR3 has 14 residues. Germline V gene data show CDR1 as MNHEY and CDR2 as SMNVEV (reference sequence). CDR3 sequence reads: CASSFSRLDEKLFF. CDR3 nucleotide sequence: TGTGCCAGCAGTTTCTCGAGGCTAGATGAAAAACTGTTTTTT.

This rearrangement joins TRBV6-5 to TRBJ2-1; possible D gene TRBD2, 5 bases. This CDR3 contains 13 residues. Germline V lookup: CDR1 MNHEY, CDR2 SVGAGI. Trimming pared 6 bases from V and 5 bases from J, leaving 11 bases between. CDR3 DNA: TGTGCCAGCAGACCCCACGGGGACAATGAGCAGTTCTTC. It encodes CASRPHGDNEQFF.

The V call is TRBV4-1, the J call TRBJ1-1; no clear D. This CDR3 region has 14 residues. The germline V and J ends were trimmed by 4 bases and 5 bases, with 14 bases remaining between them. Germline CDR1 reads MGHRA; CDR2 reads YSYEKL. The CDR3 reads CASSLGRGTTEAFF. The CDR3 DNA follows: TGCGCCAGCAGCCTTGGACGGGGAACAACTGAAGCTTTCTTT.

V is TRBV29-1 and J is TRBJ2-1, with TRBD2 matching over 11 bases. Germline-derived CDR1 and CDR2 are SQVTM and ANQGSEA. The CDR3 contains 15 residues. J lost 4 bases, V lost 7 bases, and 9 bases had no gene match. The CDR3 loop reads CSAPRTSGYYNEQFF. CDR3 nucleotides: TGCAGCGCCCCGCGGACTAGCGGGTATTACAATGAGCAGTTCTTC.

The CDR3 bases are TGTGCCAGCTCATCGGGACAGGCTATCCTCACAGATACGCAGTATTTT. Translation: CASSSGQAILTDTQYF. The chain has TRBV18 and TRBJ2-3; 8 bases agree with TRBD1. The CDR3 has 16 residues. Germline assignment: CDR1 KGHSH and CDR2 LQKENI. Losses at the gene ends were 5 bases for V and 2 bases for J; bases not matched to a gene: 9.

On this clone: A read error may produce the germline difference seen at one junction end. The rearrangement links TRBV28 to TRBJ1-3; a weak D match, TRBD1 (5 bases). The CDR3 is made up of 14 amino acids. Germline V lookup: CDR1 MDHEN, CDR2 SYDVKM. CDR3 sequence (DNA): TGTGCCAGCAGTTCTGGGGCCTCTGGAAGCACCATATATTTT. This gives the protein CASSSGASGSTIYF.

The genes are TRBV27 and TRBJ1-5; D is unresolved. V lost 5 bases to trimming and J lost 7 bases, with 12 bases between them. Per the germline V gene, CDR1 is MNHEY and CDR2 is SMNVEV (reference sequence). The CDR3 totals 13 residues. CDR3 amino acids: CASSLASKQPQHF. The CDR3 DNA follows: TGTGCCAGCAGTCTAGCCTCCAAGCAGCCCCAGCATTTT.